A single sample gave rise to the 32 T cell receptor beta chains below, sequenced in a study of blood T cell repertoires in COVID-19. Data came from immunoSEQ multiplex PCR; TCRdb stores just in-frame clones and leaves some out. Of approximately 440,000 clones detected, less than 95% appear once; the ten largest clones hold less than 0.75%. The sequencing input was PBMCs or T cells enriched from blood (not recorded which). The receptors stem from a man aged 18-30 years who had recovered from COVID-19.

This sequence joins TRBV6-5 and TRBJ1-2, with a weak D call TRBD1 (6 bases). Germline CDR1 and CDR2: MNHEY and SVGAGI. The CDR3 covers 12 residues. V dropped 6 bases and J dropped 8 bases, with 13 bases sitting between them. The CDR3 region has the DNA TGTGCCAGCAGACAAGTCCAGGGGGGCTACACCTTC. Its protein product is CASRQVQGGYTF.

CDR3 sequence reads: CASSEGWTVNEKLFF. CDR3 DNA sequence: TGTGCCAGCAGTGAAGGATGGACAGTTAATGAAAAACTGTTTTTT. This chain links TRBV6-1 with TRBJ1-4; TRBD1 might be the D (6 bases). Germline-derived CDR1 and CDR2 are MNHNS and SASEGT. The V and J ends lost 1 base and 4 bases respectively, with 10 bases between them. There are 15 residues in the CDR3.

This chain joins TRBV7-2 and TRBJ1-5; 9 bases line up with TRBD1. Germline CDR1 reads SGHTA; CDR2 reads FQGNSA. The CDR3 is 15 residues long. V was clipped by 5 bases and J by 7 bases; unmatched bases: 9. CDR3 loop: CASSTSMGQGQPQHF. The DNA for the CDR3 is TGTGCCAGCAGCACAAGTATGGGACAGGGACAGCCCCAGCATTTT.

On this clone: Other nucleotide sequences from this sample produce the same CDR3. This sequence joins TRBV18 and TRBJ1-5; D may be TRBD1 (6 bases). This CDR3 contains 16 residues. The germline V and J ends were trimmed by 2 bases and 1 base, with 12 bases remaining between them. In germline, CDR1 is KGHSH, CDR2 LQKENI. The CDR3 bases are TGTGCCAGCTCACCATCAACAGGGCTGAGCAATCAGCCCCAGCATTTT. As protein: CASSPSTGLSNQPQHF.

V and J are TRBV5-6 and TRBJ2-1, with 7 bases matching TRBD2. This CDR3 is built from 15 residues. V trimming: 4 bases; J trimming: 6 bases; junction bases outside the gene matches: 10. Germline V gene sequence: CDR1 SGHDT, CDR2 YYEEEE. The CDR3 nucleotides are TGTGCCAGCAGCCCTCGGACGGGGGGTGGCAATGAGCAGTTCTTC. The encoded protein is CASSPRTGGGNEQFF.

This chain joins TRBV10-2 and TRBJ1-2; perhaps TRBD1 as D (5 bases). The CDR3 is made up of 15 amino acids. Germline loops: CDR1 WSHSY, CDR2 SAAADI. The V end was cut by 0 bases, the J end by 7 bases, with 15 bases between. CDR3 sequence reads: CASSESPVGRGGYTF. The DNA of the CDR3 is TGCGCCAGCAGTGAGTCGCCGGTGGGGCGAGGTGGCTACACCTTC.

This clone was observed once. The chain combines TRBV4-1 with TRBJ1-1, with TRBD1 as a possible D gene (5 bases). V was shortened by 1 base and J by 4 bases, with 19 bases between the two germline ends. From germline, CDR1 is MGHRA and CDR2 YSYEKL. The length of the CDR3 is 17 residues. The CDR3 DNA sequence: TGCGCCAGCAGCCAAGTGATCGGGGGGGACGTGGGCACTGAAGCTTTCTTT. It translates to CASSQVIGGDVGTEAFF.

The V and J genes are TRBV19 and TRBJ2-7, with D possibly matching TRBD2 (7 bases). Between the trimmed V and J ends, which lost 2 bases and 7 bases, there was a span of 15 bases. The germline gives CDR1 LNHDA, CDR2 SQIVND (reference sequence). The CDR3 has 14 amino acids. CDR3 sequence reads: CASSILGGRGEQYF. CDR3 DNA sequence: TGTGCCAGTAGTATACTGGGGGGGCGCGGAGAGCAGTACTTC. The full variable domain, completed using reference TRBV19 and TRBJ2-7, is DGGITQSPKYLFRKEGQNVTLSCEQNLNHDAMYWYRQDPGQGLRLIYYSQIVNDFQKGDIAEGYSVSREKKESFPLTVTSAQKNPTAFYLCASSILGGRGEQYFGPGTRLTVT.

The CDR3 reads CASSLRWGPGRVYEQYF. The CDR3, as DNA: TGTGCCAGCAGTTTAAGGTGGGGGCCAGGGAGGGTCTACGAGCAGTACTTC. This chain uses TRBV28 with TRBJ2-7; D is perhaps TRBD2 (7 bases). Trimming cost V 2 bases and J 3 bases, with 20 bases left between them. The germline V gene encodes CDR1 MDHEN and CDR2 SYDVKM. CDR3 length: 17 amino acids. The entire variable domain, with the rest obtained from reference TRBV28 and TRBJ2-7, is as follows: DVKVTQSSRYLVKRTGEKVFLECVQDMDHENMFWYRQDPGLGLRLIYFSYDVKMKEKGDIPEGYSVSREKKERFSLILESASTNQTSMYLCASSLRWGPGRVYEQYFGPGTRLTVT.

Turning to this clone: Other DNA sequences in this specimen translate into the identical CDR3. The chain recombines TRBV3-1 (or the pseudogene TRBV3-2) with TRBJ2-3; TRBD1 agrees at 7 bases. V shed 4 bases, J shed 2 bases, and the junction held 6 bases outside the gene matches. CDR1 LGHDT and CDR2 YNNKEL come from the germline V gene (reference sequence). This CDR3 spans 15 amino acids. The CDR3 loop is CASSPRDRSTDTQYF. Written as DNA, the CDR3 is TGTGCCAGCAGCCCCCGGGACAGATCCACAGATACGCAGTATTTT.

V and J are TRBV5-1 and TRBJ2-5; no definite D call. Germline values: CDR1 SGHRS, CDR2 YFSETQ. Trimming shortened V by 3 bases and J by 3 bases, and 18 bases separated the two germline ends. The CDR3 loop spans 16 amino acids. The CDR3 sequence: CASSSESRPDKETQYF. CDR3 bases: TGCGCCAGCAGCTCAGAATCGAGACCCGACAAAGAGACCCAGTACTTC.

The chain joins TRBV27 to TRBJ1-5, with D possibly matching TRBD1 (6 bases). The germline CDR1 and CDR2 sequences are MNHEY and SMNVEV (reference sequence). The CDR3 sequence is 14 residues long. Trimming removed 2 bases at V and 3 bases at J, with 8 bases between. The CDR3 protein is CASSLTGINQPQHF. The CDR3 DNA sequence: TGTGCCAGCAGTTTAACAGGGATCAATCAGCCCCAGCATTTT.

As for this clone: A much larger clone differs from this one at a single base, so this may be a read error. This rearrangement joins TRBV27 to TRBJ1-2, with a tentative D call TRBD1 (5 bases). Germline CDR1 and CDR2: MNHEY and SMNVEV (reference sequence). The CDR3 spans 13 residues. The ends were cut back, 5 bases at V and 4 bases at J, with 11 bases in the middle. The CDR3 region has the DNA TGTGCCAGCAGTCAAGAAGGGGCCTATGGCTACACCTTC. As protein: CASSQEGAYGYTF.

This clone showed up just a few times. V gene TRBV4-1 combines with J gene TRBJ2-1; tentative D call: TRBD2 (6 bases). This CDR3 is 16 amino acids long. The V end lost 4 bases, the J end lost 0 bases, and 13 bases lay between the germline ends. From germline, CDR1 is MGHRA and CDR2 YSYEKL. The CDR3, as DNA: TGCGCCAGCAGCCTTATAGCGGAGAGCTCCTACAATGAGCAGTTCTTC. This sequence encodes CASSLIAESSYNEQFF.

On this clone: Additional DNA sequences in this sample encode the identical CDR3. The chain carries TRBV15 and TRBJ2-7; no clear D. The germline gives CDR1 LNHNV, CDR2 YYDKDF (reference sequence). This CDR3 region has 13 residues. Deletions cut 0 bases from V and 4 bases from J, with 7 bases between. The CDR3 loop is CATSRDRGYEQYF. Here the CDR3 DNA reads TGTGCCACCAGCAGAGATCGCGGATACGAGCAGTACTTC.

This chain connects TRBV28 to TRBJ2-7; 14 nucleotides match TRBD2. The CDR3 extends over 14 amino acids. Germline assignment: CDR1 MDHEN and CDR2 SYDVKM. After removal of 6 bases from V and 6 bases from J, the junction contained 4 bases not matched to a gene. CDR3 nucleotides: TGTGCCAGCAGCGGGACTAGCGGGAGCCGCGAGCAGTACTTC. It codes for CASSGTSGSREQYF.

The J gene is TRBJ1-1, the V gene TRBV5-8; D uncertain. The CDR3 extends over 15 amino acids. The germline V gene has CDR1 SGHTS and CDR2 YDEGEE. V was clipped by 3 bases and J by 1 base, with 13 bases between them. CDR3 loop: CASSWRFRANTEAFF. The CDR3 DNA reads as TGTGCCAGCAGCTGGAGGTTCCGCGCGAACACTGAAGCTTTCTTT.

The rearrangement joins TRBV6-2 or TRBV6-3 to TRBJ1-1; perhaps TRBD1 as D (6 bases). The CDR3 loop spans 13 amino acids. Germline V gene sequence: CDR1 MNHEY, CDR2 SVGEGT. Trimming cost V 4 bases and J 8 bases, with 14 bases left between them. CDR3 coding DNA: TGTGCCAGCAGTTCCGTAACAGGGTACGAAGCTTTCTTT. Its translation: CASSSVTGYEAFF.

This clone was recorded only once. The chain carries TRBV29-1 and TRBJ2-5; D possibly corresponds to TRBD1 (5 bases). The germline gives CDR1 SQVTM, CDR2 ANQGSEA. This CDR3 is 13 amino acids long. The V and J ends lost 6 bases and 4 bases respectively, with 15 bases between them. The DNA of the CDR3 is TGCAGCGTGCGCAGGGTTTTGGGAGAGACCCAGTACTTC. Its protein is CSVRRVLGETQYF.

The chain links TRBV15 to TRBJ1-2; 7 nucleotides agree with TRBD1. Trimming at V came to 5 bases and at J to 3 bases, leaving 18 bases not matched to a gene. This CDR3 has 18 amino acids. Germline CDR1 is LNHNV and CDR2 is YYDKDF (reference sequence). The CDR3 here is CATSPRGTDRVVDYGYTF. The CDR3 nucleotides read TGTGCCACCAGCCCGAGGGGGACAGACAGGGTTGTTGACTATGGCTACACCTTC.

This rearrangement joins TRBV5-4 to TRBJ2-4; D might be TRBD2 (7 bases). CDR3 length: 17 amino acids. The V gene's germline CDR1 is SGHNT and CDR2 YYREEE (reference sequence). Between the trimmed V and J ends, which lost 2 bases and 6 bases, there was a span of 21 bases. The CDR3 spells CASSLTGGPGAGNIQYF. The CDR3 DNA follows: TGTGCCAGCAGCTTAACCGGGGGGCCGGGAGCAGGAAACATTCAGTACTTC.

The V call is TRBV10-3, the J call TRBJ2-7; 7 bases agree with TRBD1. The CDR3 is made up of 16 amino acids. V was clipped by 4 bases and J by 3 bases; unmatched bases: 12. From germline, CDR1 is ENHRY and CDR2 SYGVKD. CDR3 nucleotides: TGTGCCATCAGTGGGGGGTCCGCGACAGGGCTCTACGAGCAGTACTTC. It specifies CAISGGSATGLYEQYF.

The chain carries TRBV27 and TRBJ2-1; 12 bases map to TRBD2. This CDR3 comprises 15 residues. Trimming cost V 10 bases and J 2 bases; bases outside gene matches: 6. Per the germline V gene, CDR1 is MNHEY and CDR2 is SMNVEV (reference sequence). Here the CDR3 reads CATATSGRPYNEQFF. CDR3 bases: TGTGCCACCGCAACTAGCGGGAGGCCCTACAATGAGCAGTTCTTC.

This clone was seen a single time. This chain joins TRBV27 and TRBJ2-6; the D gene is possibly TRBD1 (6 bases). Trimming removed 3 bases from V and 2 bases from J, with 17 bases in between. This CDR3 contains 18 residues. The germline V gene has CDR1 MNHEY and CDR2 SMNVEV (reference sequence). Here the CDR3 DNA reads TGTGCCAGCAGTTTGGGGGCGAGAGCCCCAGCTGGGGCCAACGTCCTGACTTTC. Translated, it gives CASSLGARAPAGANVLTF.

The chain uses TRBV7-9 and TRBJ1-4; D unresolved. CDR3 length equals 17 residues. V lost 0 bases and J 0 bases, leaving 11 bases between the germline ends. The V gene's germline CDR1 is SEHNR and CDR2 FQNEAQ (reference sequence). The CDR3 DNA follows: TGTGCCAGCAGCTTAGCCTGGCAGCGGGCAACTAATGAAAAACTGTTTTTT. Translation gives CASSLAWQRATNEKLFF.

The CDR3 protein is CASSLRERGRNEQFF. CDR3 bases: TGTGCCAGCAGCCTCCGTGAGAGGGGGCGTAATGAGCAGTTCTTC. The chain recombines TRBV13 with TRBJ2-1, with 7 bases aligning to TRBD1. Trimming cost V 5 bases and J 7 bases; bases outside gene matches: 11. Germline CDR1 PRHDT, CDR2 FYEKMQ (reference sequence). This CDR3 region has 15 residues.

The chain employs TRBV5-4 and TRBJ1-2; 9 nucleotides match TRBD1. The trim removed 1 base at V and 4 bases at J, leaving 2 bases unmatched. From germline, CDR1 is SGHNT and CDR2 YYREEE (reference sequence). The CDR3 extends over 14 amino acids. CDR3 protein: CASSLTGGTYGYTF. The CDR3 DNA is TGTGCCAGCAGCTTGACAGGGGGCACCTATGGCTACACCTTC.

The rearrangement joins TRBV28 to TRBJ1-1; 10 nucleotides match TRBD1. V shed 10 bases and J 6 bases; nucleotides not matched to a gene: 14. The CDR3 has 15 amino acids. Germline CDR1 and CDR2: MDHEN and SYDVKM. CDR3 coding DNA: TGTGCCACAAACTCGGGGGGACAGGGGTCATCTGAAGCTTTCTTT. This gives the protein CATNSGGQGSSEAFF.

This chain links TRBV5-6 with TRBJ1-2, with D possibly being TRBD1 (5 bases). CDR1 is SGHDT, CDR2 YYEEEE, per germline. Trimming cost V 0 bases and J 1 base, with 13 bases left between them. The CDR3 contains 16 residues. The CDR3 DNA is TGTGCCAGCAGCTTGGATCAGGGAGGTTATAACTATGGCTACACCTTC. Translated, it gives CASSLDQGGYNYGYTF.

The chain has TRBV6-5 and TRBJ1-2, with 7 bases fitting TRBD1. Germline-derived CDR1 and CDR2 are MNHEY and SVGAGI. There are 13 residues in the CDR3. Trimming cost V 8 bases and J 7 bases; bases outside gene matches: 10. CDR3 protein: CASGTVGGRGYTF. CDR3 DNA: TGTGCCAGCGGAACGGTAGGGGGCCGTGGCTACACCTTC.

This clone appeared many times. V gene TRBV3-1 (or the pseudogene TRBV3-2) combines with J gene TRBJ2-2, with D perhaps TRBD1 (6 bases). This CDR3 comprises 15 residues. The V end lost 2 bases, the J end lost 2 bases, and 9 bases lay between the germline ends. Germline-derived CDR1 and CDR2 are LGHDT and YNNKEL (reference sequence). Written as DNA, the CDR3 is TGTGCCAGCAGCCAACGACAGGTTAACACCGGGGAGCTGTTTTTT. This encodes CASSQRQVNTGELFF.

In this sample, this clone turned up once. The V and J genes are TRBV27 and TRBJ1-2; D uncertain. Germline lookup yields CDR1 MNHEY and CDR2 SMNVEV (reference sequence). The V gene lost 1 base and the J gene lost 5 bases, with 8 bases spanning the gap. This CDR3 is 13 amino acids long. The CDR3 sequence is CASSLYRGYGYTF. For the CDR3, the DNA is TGTGCCAGCAGTTTATACCGCGGTTATGGCTACACCTTC.